The T cell receptor beta chain under discussion was sequenced for a study of blood T cells in healthy people across ages. Whole-study findings and limits: Using unsorted PBMCs precluded a conclusive naive versus antigen-experienced comparison.

The sample holds a few counts of this clonotype. Its antigen remains unknown. Then a second PCR, running about 7 to 11 cycles, was carried out with a sample-barcoded 5' primer and a J-beta primer mix. TCRdb passed the 5' RACE reads through MiXCR, listing each CDR3 protein once. The sample lists some 1.6 million distinct CDR3 sequences, about 31% occurring once. Staff drew around 10 milliliters of peripheral blood from each donor. RNA extraction gave at least 6 micrograms of total RNA per sample. V shed 6 bases and J shed 2 bases, with 36 bases lying between them. CDR3 length equals 22 residues. The receptor comes from a woman in her twenties or thirties in good health. The J gene is TRBJ2-3, the V gene TRBV12-3 or TRBV12-4; a weak D match, TRBD2 (6 bases). Sequenced input: blood. As DNA, the CDR3 is TGTGCCAGCAGGGGCTCCGGGGTGAAACTTGCGGGACTCCCCTCCCCCACAGATACGCAGTATTTT. Translating gives CASRGSGVKLAGLPSPTDTQYF.